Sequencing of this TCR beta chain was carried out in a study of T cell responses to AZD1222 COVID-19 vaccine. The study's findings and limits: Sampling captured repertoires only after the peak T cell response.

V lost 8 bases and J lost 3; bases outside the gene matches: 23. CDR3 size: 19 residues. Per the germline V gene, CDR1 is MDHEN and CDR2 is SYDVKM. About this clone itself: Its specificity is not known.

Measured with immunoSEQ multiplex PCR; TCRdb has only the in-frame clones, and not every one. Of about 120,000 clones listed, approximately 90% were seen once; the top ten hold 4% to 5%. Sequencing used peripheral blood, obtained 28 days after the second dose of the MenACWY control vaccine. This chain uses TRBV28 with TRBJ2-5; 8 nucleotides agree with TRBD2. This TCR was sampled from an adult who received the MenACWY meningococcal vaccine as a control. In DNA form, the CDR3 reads TGTGCCAGCGCCTCCTGGGTAGCGGGACCCGCTACTGATAAAGAGACCCAGTACTTC. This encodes CASASWVAGPATDKETQYF.